Detailed here is one T cell receptor beta chain. Its specificity is unknown. This entry is derived from a study of post-analysis software for immune sequencing data. Study context: As for disease course, relapsing-remitting, secondary progressive and progressive-relapsing multiple sclerosis were all included. Study-wide results and caveats: Relative to controls, patients with multiple sclerosis showed significantly lower normalized Chao1 diversity. Relative to controls, patients had several TRBV segments at higher frequency, with TRBV5-6, TRBV5-1 and TRBV20-1 among these. With F measure, samples from one preparation batch clustered together strongly.

This CDR3 has 15 residues. From germline, CDR1 is SGHTA and CDR2 FQGTGA. J lost 4 bases, V lost 4 bases, and 6 bases had no gene match. Unique molecular identifiers were built into the TCR beta cDNA libraries. TCRdb passed the PCR reads through MiXCR, listing each CDR3 protein once. Of 650,000 to 900,000 distinct CDR3 sequences listed, around 42% are singletons. The TCR was taken from a girl between 5 and 17 years old with multiple sclerosis. The V gene is TRBV7-3, the J gene TRBJ2-2; 7 bases agree with TRBD1. Sequencing was performed on blood. CDR3 nucleotides: TGTGCCAGCAGCTCCCGACAGGGCCGCACCGGGGAGCTGTTTTTT. Its translation: CASSSRQGRTGELFF.